This TCR beta chain was documented in a study of T-cell memory formation after mild COVID-19. The study, taken as a whole, reports: Most CD4+ clones that shrank were in CM and EM, while CD8+ ones turned up in EMRA. Pre-infection memory showed some responding clones, and this suggested that cross-reactive memory joined. In second-wave clones peaking day 37, SARS-CoV-2 specificity remained unconfirmed. Clones that shrank (day 15 to 85) were balanced CD4/CD8, whereas later expanders leaned CD4+.

This CDR3 has 14 amino acids. V trimming: 5 bases; J trimming: 3 bases; junction bases outside the gene matches: 7. Germline loops: CDR1 DFQATT, CDR2 SNEGSKA (reference sequence). This clonotype was observed a handful of times. Its specificity is unknown. TCRdb re-called the 5' RACE reads through MiXCR, storing one row per CDR3 protein. The data hold hundreds of thousands of distinct CDR3 sequences, with more than 15% observed a single time. This TCR came from an adult woman who had mild COVID-19 (a few samples of this study predate the infection). Cell type and time point are not known. Sequencing used PBMCs or a T cell subset sorted from them (not recorded which). The rearrangement links TRBV20-1 to TRBJ2-7; TRBD1 matches 10 bases. This chain's CDR3 is CSAGRQGASYEQYF. The CDR3 DNA is TGCAGTGCTGGTAGACAGGGGGCGAGCTACGAGCAGTACTTC.